This TCR beta chain was profiled in a study of blood T cell repertoires in COVID-19. Study at large: The samples span acute and convalescent COVID-19 from the United States, Italy and Spain. Sample material is recorded as cDNA or gDNA derived from T cells, B-cell-depleted T cells, or PBMCs.

Per the original data handling: Researchers report that nucleated cell counts were estimated from reference gene primer amplification. The data were produced by immunoSEQ multiplex PCR, yet TCRdb's version contains in-frame clones alone and is incomplete. V and J calls plus clone size are reproduced from that table; the DNA served to infer D and trimming. The sample has about 59,000 clones, over 75% seen once. The source of this sequence is a man older than 75 in a cohort sampled during active COVID-19. Sample: peripheral blood.

The CDR3, as DNA: TGTGCCTCGGGACAGGCCCTCACACCCCTCCACTTT. Translating it yields CASGQALTPLHF. The rearrangement joins TRBV30 to TRBJ1-6; 8 bases map to TRBD1. The CDR3 consists of 12 residues. CDR1 is GTSNPN, CDR2 SVGIG, per germline (reference sequence). J was trimmed by 11 bases and V by 7 bases; bases with no gene match: 7.